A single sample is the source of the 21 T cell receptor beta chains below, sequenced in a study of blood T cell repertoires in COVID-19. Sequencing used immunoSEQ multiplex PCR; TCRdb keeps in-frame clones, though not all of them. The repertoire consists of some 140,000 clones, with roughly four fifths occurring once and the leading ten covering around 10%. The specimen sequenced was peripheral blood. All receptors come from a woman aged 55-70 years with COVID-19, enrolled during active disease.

The CDR3 spells CASGGDSNQPQHF. CDR3 DNA: TGTGCCAGCGGGGGGGATAGCAATCAGCCCCAGCATTTT. The chain uses TRBV12-3 or TRBV12-4 and TRBJ1-5; perhaps TRBD1 as D (5 bases). The CDR3 is 13 amino acids. V was cut by 8 bases and J by 0 bases, with 8 bases left in between.

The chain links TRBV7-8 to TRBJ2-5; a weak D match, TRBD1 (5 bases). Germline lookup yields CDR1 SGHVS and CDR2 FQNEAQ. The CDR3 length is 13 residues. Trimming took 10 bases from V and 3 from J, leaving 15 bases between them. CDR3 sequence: CATTMGREETQYF. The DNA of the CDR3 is TGTGCCACCACCATGGGCAGGGAAGAGACCCAGTACTTC.

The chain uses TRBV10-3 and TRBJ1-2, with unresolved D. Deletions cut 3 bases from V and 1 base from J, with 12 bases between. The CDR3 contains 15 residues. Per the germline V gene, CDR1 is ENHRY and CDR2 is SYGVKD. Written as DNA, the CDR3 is TGTGCCATCAGTGATTTTAATGGAGTTAACTATGGCTACACCTTC. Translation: CAISDFNGVNYGYTF.

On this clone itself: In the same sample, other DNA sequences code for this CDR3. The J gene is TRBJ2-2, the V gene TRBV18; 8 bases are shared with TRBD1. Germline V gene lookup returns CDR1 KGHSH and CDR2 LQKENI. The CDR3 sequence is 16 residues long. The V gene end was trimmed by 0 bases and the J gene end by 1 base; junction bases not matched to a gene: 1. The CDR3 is CASSPPGQVNTGELFF. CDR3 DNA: TGTGCCAGCTCACCACCGGGACAGGTGAACACCGGGGAGCTGTTTTTT.

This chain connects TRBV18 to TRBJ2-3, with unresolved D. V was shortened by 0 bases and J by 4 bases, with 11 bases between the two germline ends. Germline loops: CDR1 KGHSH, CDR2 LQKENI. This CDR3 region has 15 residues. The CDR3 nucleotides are TGTGCCAGCTCACCACCGATACGCGGAGCAGATACGCAGTATTTT. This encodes CASSPPIRGADTQYF.

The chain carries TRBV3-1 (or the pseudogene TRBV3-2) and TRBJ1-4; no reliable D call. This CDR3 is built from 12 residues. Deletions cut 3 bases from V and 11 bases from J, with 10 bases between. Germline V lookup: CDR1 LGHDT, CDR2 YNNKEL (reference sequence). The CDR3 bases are TGTGCCAGCAGCCAGTTGGAGAAGAAACTGTTTTTT. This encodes CASSQLEKKLFF.

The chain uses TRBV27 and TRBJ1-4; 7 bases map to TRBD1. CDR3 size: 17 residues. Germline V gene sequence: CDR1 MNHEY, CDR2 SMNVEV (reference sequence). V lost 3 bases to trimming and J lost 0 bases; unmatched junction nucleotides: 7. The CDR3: CASSFQAGTATNEKLFF. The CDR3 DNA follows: TGTGCCAGCAGTTTTCAGGCCGGGACAGCAACTAATGAAAAACTGTTTTTT.

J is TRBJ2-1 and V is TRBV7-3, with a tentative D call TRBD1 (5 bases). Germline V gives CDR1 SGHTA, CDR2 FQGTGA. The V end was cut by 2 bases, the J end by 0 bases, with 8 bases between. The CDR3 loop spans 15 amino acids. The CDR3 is CASSLSGNSYNEQFF. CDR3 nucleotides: TGTGCCAGCAGCTTATCAGGGAACTCCTACAATGAGCAGTTCTTC.

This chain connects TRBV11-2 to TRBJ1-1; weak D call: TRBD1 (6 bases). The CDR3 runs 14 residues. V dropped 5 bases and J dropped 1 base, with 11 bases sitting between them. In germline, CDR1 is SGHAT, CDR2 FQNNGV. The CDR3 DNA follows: TGTGCCAGCAGCCGTGGACAGACGAACACTGAAGCTTTCTTT. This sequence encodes CASSRGQTNTEAFF.

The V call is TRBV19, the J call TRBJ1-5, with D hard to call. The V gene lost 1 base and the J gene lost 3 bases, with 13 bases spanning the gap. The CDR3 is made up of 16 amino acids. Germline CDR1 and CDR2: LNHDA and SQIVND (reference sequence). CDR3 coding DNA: TGTGCCAGTAGTATAGTACGGCAGGTGGACAATCAGCCCCAGCATTTT. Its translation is CASSIVRQVDNQPQHF.

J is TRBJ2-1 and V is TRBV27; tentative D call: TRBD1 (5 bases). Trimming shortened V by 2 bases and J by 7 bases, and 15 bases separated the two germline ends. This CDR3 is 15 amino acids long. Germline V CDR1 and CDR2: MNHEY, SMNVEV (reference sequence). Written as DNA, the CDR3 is TGTGCCAGCAGTTTAGTCGGCCAGGGTAAGAATGAGCAGTTCTTC. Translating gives CASSLVGQGKNEQFF.

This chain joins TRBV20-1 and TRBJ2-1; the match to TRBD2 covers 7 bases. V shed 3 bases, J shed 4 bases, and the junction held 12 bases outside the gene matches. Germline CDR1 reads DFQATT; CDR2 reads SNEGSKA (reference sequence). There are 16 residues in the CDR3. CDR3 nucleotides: TGCAGTGCTAGTGCCCCCAGCGCGGGAGTGTACAATGAGCAGTTCTTC. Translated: CSASAPSAGVYNEQFF.

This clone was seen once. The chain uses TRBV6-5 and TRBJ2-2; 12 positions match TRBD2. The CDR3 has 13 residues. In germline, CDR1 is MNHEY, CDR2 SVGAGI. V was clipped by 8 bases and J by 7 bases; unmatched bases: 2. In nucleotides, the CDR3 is TGTGCCAGCCTAGCGGGAGGGGTCGGGGAGCTGTTTTTT. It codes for CASLAGGVGELFF.

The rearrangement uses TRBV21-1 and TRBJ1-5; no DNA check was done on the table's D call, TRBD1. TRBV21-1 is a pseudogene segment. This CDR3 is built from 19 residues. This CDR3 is CASITPSGTGVLNNQPQHF. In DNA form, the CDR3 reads TGTGCCAGCATCACCCCATCGGGGACAGGGGTTTTGAACAATCAGCCCCAGCATTTT.

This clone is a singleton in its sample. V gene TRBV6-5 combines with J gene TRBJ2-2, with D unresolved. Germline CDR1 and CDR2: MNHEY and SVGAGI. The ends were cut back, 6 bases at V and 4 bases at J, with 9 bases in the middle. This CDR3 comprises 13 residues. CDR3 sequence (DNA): TGTGCCAGCAGCTTCTCCTCCACCGGGGAGCTGTTTTTT. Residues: CASSFSSTGELFF.

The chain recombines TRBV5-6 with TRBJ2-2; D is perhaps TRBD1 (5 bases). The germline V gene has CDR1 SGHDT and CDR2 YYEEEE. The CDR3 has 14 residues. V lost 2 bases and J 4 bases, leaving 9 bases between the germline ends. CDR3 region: CASSLLRVTGELFF. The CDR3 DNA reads TGTGCCAGCAGCTTACTCAGGGTCACCGGGGAGCTGTTTTTT. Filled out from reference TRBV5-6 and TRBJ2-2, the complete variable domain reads DAGVTQSPTHLIKTRGQQVTLRCSPKSGHDTVSWYQQALGQGPQFIFQYYEEEERQRGNFPDRFSGHQFPNYSSELNVNALLLGDSALYLCASSLLRVTGELFFGEGSRLTVL.

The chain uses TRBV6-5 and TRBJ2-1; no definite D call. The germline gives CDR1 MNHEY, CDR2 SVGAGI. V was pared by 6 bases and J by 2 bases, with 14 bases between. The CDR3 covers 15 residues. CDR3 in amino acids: CASSNGVVPYNEQFF. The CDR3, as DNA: TGTGCCAGCAGCAACGGAGTAGTACCCTACAATGAGCAGTTCTTC.

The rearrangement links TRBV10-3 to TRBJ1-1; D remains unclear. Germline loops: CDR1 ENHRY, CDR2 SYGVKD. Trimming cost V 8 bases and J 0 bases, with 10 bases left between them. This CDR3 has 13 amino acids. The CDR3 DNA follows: TGTGCCATCCAGTTTTCGATGAACACTGAAGCTTTCTTT. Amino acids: CAIQFSMNTEAFF.

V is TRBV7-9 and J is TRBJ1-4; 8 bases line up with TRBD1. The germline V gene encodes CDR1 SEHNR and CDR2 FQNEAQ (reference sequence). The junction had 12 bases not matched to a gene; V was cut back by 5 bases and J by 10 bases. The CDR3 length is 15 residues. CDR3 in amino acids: CASSTQWTGTGKLFF. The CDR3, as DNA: TGTGCCAGCAGCACCCAATGGACAGGGACGGGAAAACTGTTTTTT.

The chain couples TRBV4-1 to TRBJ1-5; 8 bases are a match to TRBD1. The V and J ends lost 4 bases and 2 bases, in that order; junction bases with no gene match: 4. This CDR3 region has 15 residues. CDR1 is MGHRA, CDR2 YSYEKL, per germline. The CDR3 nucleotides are TGCGCCAGCAGCCCTCAGGGGGCGGGCAATCAGCCCCAGCATTTT. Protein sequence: CASSPQGAGNQPQHF.

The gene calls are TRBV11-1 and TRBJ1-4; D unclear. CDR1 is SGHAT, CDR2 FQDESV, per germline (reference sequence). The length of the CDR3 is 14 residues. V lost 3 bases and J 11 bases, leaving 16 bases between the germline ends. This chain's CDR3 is CASSFQRYESKLFF. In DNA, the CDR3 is TGTGCCAGCAGCTTTCAACGCTATGAATCCAAACTGTTTTTT.